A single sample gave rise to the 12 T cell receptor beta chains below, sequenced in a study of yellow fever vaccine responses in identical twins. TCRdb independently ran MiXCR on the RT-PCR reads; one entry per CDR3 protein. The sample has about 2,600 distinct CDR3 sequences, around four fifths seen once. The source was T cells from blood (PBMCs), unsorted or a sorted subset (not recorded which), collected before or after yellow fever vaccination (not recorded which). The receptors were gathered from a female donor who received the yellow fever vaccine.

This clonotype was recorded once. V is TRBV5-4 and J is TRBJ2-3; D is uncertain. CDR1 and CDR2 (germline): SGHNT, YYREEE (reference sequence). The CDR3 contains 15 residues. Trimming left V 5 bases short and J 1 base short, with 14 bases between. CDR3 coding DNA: TGTGCCAGCAGTCTGGACGCTACTGGCACAGATACGCAGTATTTT. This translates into CASSLDATGTDTQYF.

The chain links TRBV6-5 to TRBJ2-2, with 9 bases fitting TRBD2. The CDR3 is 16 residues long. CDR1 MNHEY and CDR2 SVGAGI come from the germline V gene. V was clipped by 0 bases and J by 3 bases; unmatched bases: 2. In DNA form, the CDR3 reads TGTGCCAGCAGTTACTCGGGACTAGCTCACACCGGGGAGCTGTTTTTT. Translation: CASSYSGLAHTGELFF.

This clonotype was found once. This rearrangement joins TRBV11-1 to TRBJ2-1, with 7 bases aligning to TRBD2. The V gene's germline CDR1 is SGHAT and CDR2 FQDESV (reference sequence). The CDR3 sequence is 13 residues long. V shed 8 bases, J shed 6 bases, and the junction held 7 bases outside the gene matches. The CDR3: CASARGDSNEQFF. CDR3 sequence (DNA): TGTGCCAGCGCCCGGGGGGATAGCAATGAGCAGTTCTTC.

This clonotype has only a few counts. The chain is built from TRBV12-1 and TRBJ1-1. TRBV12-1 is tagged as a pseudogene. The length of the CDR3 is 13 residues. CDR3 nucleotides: TGCGCCAGCAGCTTCGGGGAGAACACTGAAGCTTTCTTT. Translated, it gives CASSFGENTEAFF.

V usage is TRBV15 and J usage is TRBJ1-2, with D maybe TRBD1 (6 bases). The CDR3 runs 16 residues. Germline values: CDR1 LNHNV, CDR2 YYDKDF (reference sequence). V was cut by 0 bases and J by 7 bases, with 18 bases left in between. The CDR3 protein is CATSRDRVQGPSGYTF. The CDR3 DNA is TGTGCCACCAGCAGAGATAGGGTACAGGGCCCTTCTGGCTACACCTTC.

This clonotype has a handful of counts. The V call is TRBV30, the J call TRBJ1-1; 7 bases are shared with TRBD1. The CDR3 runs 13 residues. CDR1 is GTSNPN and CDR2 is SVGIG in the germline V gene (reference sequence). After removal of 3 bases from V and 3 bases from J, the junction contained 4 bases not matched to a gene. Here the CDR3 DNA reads TGTGCCTGGAGCGTAACAGGGGACACTGAAGCTTTCTTT. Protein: CAWSVTGDTEAFF. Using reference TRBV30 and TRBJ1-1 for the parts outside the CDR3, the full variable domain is SQTIHQWPATLVQPVGSPLSLECTVEGTSNPNLYWYRQAAGRGLQLLFYSVGIGQISSEVPQNLSASRPQDRQFILSSKKLLLSDSGFYLCAWSVTGDTEAFFGQGTRLTVV.

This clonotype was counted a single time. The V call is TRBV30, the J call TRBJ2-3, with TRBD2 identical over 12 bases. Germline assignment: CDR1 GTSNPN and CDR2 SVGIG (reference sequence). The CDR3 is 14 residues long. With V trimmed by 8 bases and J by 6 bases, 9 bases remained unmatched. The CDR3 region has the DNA TGTGCCGCCGACCTAGCGGGGGGGCATGATACGCAGTATTTT. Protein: CAADLAGGHDTQYF.

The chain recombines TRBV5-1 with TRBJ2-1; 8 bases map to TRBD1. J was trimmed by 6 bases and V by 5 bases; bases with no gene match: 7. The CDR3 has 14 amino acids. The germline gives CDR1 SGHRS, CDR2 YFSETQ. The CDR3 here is CASSQGANSNEQFF. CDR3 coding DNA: TGCGCCAGCAGTCAGGGGGCTAATTCCAATGAGCAGTTCTTC.

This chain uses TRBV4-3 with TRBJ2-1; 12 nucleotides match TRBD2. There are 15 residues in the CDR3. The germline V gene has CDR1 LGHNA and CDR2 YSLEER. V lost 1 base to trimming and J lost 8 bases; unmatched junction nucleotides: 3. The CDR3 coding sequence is TGCGCCAGCAGCCAAGGGACTAGCGGGATCTATGAGCAGTTCTTC. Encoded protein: CASSQGTSGIYEQFF.

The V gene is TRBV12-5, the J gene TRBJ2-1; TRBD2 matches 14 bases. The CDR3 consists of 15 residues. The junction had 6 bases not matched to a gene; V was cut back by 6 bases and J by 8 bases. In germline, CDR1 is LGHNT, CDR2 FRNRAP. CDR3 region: CASGAGTSGRDEQFF. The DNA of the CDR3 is TGTGCTAGTGGCGCCGGGACTAGCGGGAGAGATGAGCAGTTCTTC. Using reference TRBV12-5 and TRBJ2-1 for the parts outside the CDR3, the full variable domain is DARVTQTPRHKVTEMGQEVTMRCQPILGHNTVFWYRQTMMQGLELLAYFRNRAPLDDSGMPKDRFSAEMPDATLATLKIQPSEPRDSAVYFCASGAGTSGRDEQFFGPGTRLTVL.

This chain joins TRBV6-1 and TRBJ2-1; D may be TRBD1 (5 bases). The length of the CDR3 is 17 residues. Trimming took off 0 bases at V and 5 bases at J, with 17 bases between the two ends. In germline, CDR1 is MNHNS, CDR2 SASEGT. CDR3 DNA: TGTGCCAGCAGTGAAGCCCCAGAGGACAAATTAAACAATGAGCAGTTCTTC. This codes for CASSEAPEDKLNNEQFF.

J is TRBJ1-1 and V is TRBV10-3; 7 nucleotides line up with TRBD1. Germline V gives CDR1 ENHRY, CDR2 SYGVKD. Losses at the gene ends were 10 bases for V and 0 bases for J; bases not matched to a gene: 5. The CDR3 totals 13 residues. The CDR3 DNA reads TGTGCCACCAGGGGACAGCTGAACACTGAAGCTTTCTTT. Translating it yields CATRGQLNTEAFF.